This is a list of T cell receptor beta chains from one sample in a study of a mutant IDH1 vaccine in newly diagnosed glioma. Here immunoSEQ multiplex PCR was the method, and the copy in TCRdb shows in-frame clones only, minus some. The table has tens of thousands of clones, about three quarters seen once. These receptors are not linked to any known antigen. The starting material was PBMCs, obtained from a glioma patient whose treatment included an IDH1 peptide vaccine. These receptor sequences come from a man aged 50 or older with glioma. Each CDR3 is given with its conserved first and last residue. Fields, in order: clone size, J gene, CDR3 length, V gene, CDR3 protein. Not every row has a clone size; where given, it reads once, few, many or a size class.

size: NA
J: TRBJ1-1
length: 15
V: TRBV6-5
CDR3: CASSLTQDGPGGAFF

size: NA
J: TRBJ2-3
length: 15
V: TRBV19
CDR3: CASSMTGGKTDTQYF

size: NA
J: TRBJ2-1
length: 14
V: TRBV27
CDR3: CASSLQGAYNEQFF

size: NA
J: TRBJ1-2
length: 14
V: TRBV27
CDR3: CASSLSRGDYGYTF

size: NA
J: TRBJ2-2
length: 17
V: TRBV9
CDR3: CASSVGAGLAYGGELFF

size: NA
J: TRBJ1-3
length: 12
V: TRBV27
CDR3: CASRPSGGTIYF

size: NA
J: TRBJ2-1
length: 14
V: TRBV4-3
CDR3: CASSQVGSDHEQFF

size: NA
J: TRBJ2-3
length: 16
V: TRBV5-4
CDR3: CASSLLSGLQADTQYF

size: NA
J: TRBJ2-3
length: 12
V: TRBV18
CDR3: CASASSADTQYF

size: few
J: TRBJ1-1
length: 11
V: TRBV29-1
CDR3: CSVRDRGEAFF